The T cell receptor beta chain described here comes from a study of metastatic and nonmetastatic thyroid tumors. All patients reached thyroid surgery having received no treatment beforehand. Authors' methods: Clinicopathological groups differed in CDR3, with these differences serving to build a distant-metastasis classifier for papillary thyroid cancer. TCRdb re-clonotyped the PCR reads through MiXCR. None of the V and J calls come from the authors' own analysis; TCRdb made them. The sample contains tens of thousands of clones, roughly 3.7% of which appear only once. V was cut by 1 base and J by 3 bases, with 4 bases left in between. The CDR3 is 13 residues long. The germline gives CDR1 MNHEY, CDR2 SMNVEV (reference sequence). This clone was seen repeatedly, ten times or more.

The rearrangement links TRBV27 to TRBJ1-5, with no clear D. Sequencing was performed on blood. The origin of this receptor is a female donor with papillary thyroid cancer or a benign thyroid nodule (not recorded which). Some clones in this sample may be carry-over from other donors' samples. CDR3 nucleotides: TGTGCCAGCAGTTTATTGGTCAATCAGCCCCAGCATTTT. This codes for CASSLLVNQPQHF.